This T cell receptor beta chain was recovered during a study of vaccination and CD4 T cells after COVID-19. Treatment of the sample: approximately 9-day PBMC culture with coronavirus spike peptide pools or control peptides (ViraFEST assay). Cultured CD4+ T-cell DNA underwent Oncomine TCR Beta short-read sequencing. TCRdb fed the PCR reads into MiXCR, producing one record per CDR3 protein. The sample contains tens of thousands of distinct CDR3 sequences, 67% of which appear only once. Regarding this clonotype: Antigen unknown.

The germline CDR1 and CDR2 sequences are LNHDA and SQIVND (reference sequence). The V and J ends lost 6 bases and 7 bases, in that order; junction bases with no gene match: 2. This CDR3 is built from 13 residues. The sequencing used CD4+ T cells from blood, cultured in vitro, collected after SARS-CoV-2 vaccination. This sequence was found in a human donor who received a COVID-19 vaccine. This chain joins TRBV19 and TRBJ1-6; 8 nucleotides match TRBD1. The CDR3 loop is CASSRGRNSPLHF. The CDR3 DNA reads as TGTGCCAGTAGCAGGGGGCGAAATTCACCCCTCCACTTT.